This entry lists 17 T cell receptor beta chains sequenced from one sample in a study of CD8+CD57+ T cells in acquired aplastic anemia. The use of genomic DNA as template underpinned the TCR beta VDJ and CDR3 profiling. Each CDR3 protein gets one entry after TCRdb re-called the reads with MiXCR. The sample contains 250,000 to 350,000 distinct CDR3 sequences, 55% to 65% of which appear only once. The sequenced sample consisted of sorted CD4+, CD8+, or CD8+CD57+ T cells (not recorded which) from PBMCs. All receptors come from a human donor with severe aplastic anemia or a healthy control (not recorded which).

The chain uses TRBV7-9 and TRBJ2-2, with unresolved D. The V gene lost 4 bases and the J gene lost 4 bases, with 7 bases spanning the gap. Per germline, CDR1 SEHNR and CDR2 FQNEAQ (reference sequence). The CDR3 extends over 13 amino acids. The CDR3 DNA is TGTGCCAGCAGCTCCTCTATCACCGGGGAGCTGTTTTTT. It codes for CASSSSITGELFF.

The count of this clonotype is one. V gene TRBV4-1 combines with J gene TRBJ2-7, with TRBD2 as a possible D gene (6 bases). This CDR3 comprises 15 residues. V dropped 8 bases and J dropped 0 bases, with 17 bases sitting between them. Germline values: CDR1 MGHRA, CDR2 YSYEKL. The CDR3 coding sequence is TGCGCCAGCTCTCCTCAGGCGGGGAGCTCCTACGAGCAGTACTTC. Translation: CASSPQAGSSYEQYF.

This clonotype was seen many times. The chain has TRBV6-5 and TRBJ1-1; tentatively, D is TRBD1 (5 bases). Trimming removed 0 bases at V and 1 base at J, with 9 bases between. This CDR3 is built from 15 residues. Looked up from germline, CDR1 is MNHEY and CDR2 is SVGAGI. For the CDR3, the DNA is TGTGCCAGCAGTTACTCGAGGACACAGAACACTGAAGCTTTCTTT. Protein product: CASSYSRTQNTEAFF.

There are many counts of this clonotype. The gene calls are TRBV29-1 and TRBJ2-3; TRBD2 is a possible D gene (6 bases). CDR1 and CDR2 from the germline V gene are SQVTM and ANQGSEA. The V gene lost 3 bases and the J gene lost 14 bases, with 24 bases spanning the gap. CDR3 size: 14 residues. CDR3 in DNA: TGCAGCGTTGATAATTTCCCCTCGGGACTCTCTAGGTATTTT. Protein product: CSVDNFPSGLSRYF.

V is TRBV20-1 and J is TRBJ1-1; 7 bases fit TRBD1. The CDR3 runs to 13 residues. CDR1 and CDR2 (germline): DFQATT, SNEGSKA (reference sequence). Trimming at V came to 1 base and at J to 4 bases, leaving 3 bases not matched to a gene. Written as DNA, the CDR3 is TGCAGTGCTAGAGTGGCAGGGGGCACTGAAGCTTTCTTT. This encodes CSARVAGGTEAFF.

The chain is built from TRBV29-1 and TRBJ1-4; 9 bases fit TRBD1. This CDR3 is built from 14 residues. Germline CDR1 and CDR2: SQVTM and ANQGSEA. The junction had 9 bases not matched to a gene; V was cut back by 5 bases and J by 8 bases. The CDR3 protein is CSVSPGTGKEKLFF. The CDR3 DNA reads TGCAGCGTTTCGCCCGGGACAGGGAAGGAAAAACTGTTTTTT.

V and J are TRBV2 and TRBJ1-2; 9 bases are a match to TRBD1. After removal of 3 bases from V and 4 bases from J, the junction contained 3 bases not matched to a gene. Per the germline V gene, CDR1 is SNHLY and CDR2 is FYNNEI. This CDR3 is built from 14 residues. This chain's CDR3 is CASSESTGGYGYTF. In DNA form, the CDR3 reads TGTGCCAGCAGTGAGTCGACAGGGGGCTATGGCTACACCTTC.

Many counts were recorded for this clonotype. This chain joins TRBV3-2 and TRBJ1-2; the table's D call of TRBD1 was not tested on the DNA. TRBV3-2 is tagged as a pseudogene. This CDR3 spans 14 amino acids. This CDR3 is CASSQEGTVYGYTF. The CDR3, as DNA: TGTGCCAGCAGCCAAGAGGGGACAGTCTATGGCTACACCTTC.

There are many counts of this clonotype. J is TRBJ2-7 and V is TRBV5-6, with D possibly being TRBD2 (6 bases). Germline V CDR1 and CDR2: SGHDT, YYEEEE. V lost 3 bases and J lost 0, with 13 bases in between. The CDR3 covers 15 residues. The CDR3 region has the DNA TGTGCCAGCAGCTGGGGTGGGGGGATCTCCTACGAGCAGTACTTC. Translated: CASSWGGGISYEQYF.

Note on this clonotype: A single base separates this from a much larger clone, so it may be a read error. The chain combines TRBV10-3 with TRBJ2-4, with 7 positions matching TRBD1. Losses at the gene ends were 11 bases for V and 2 bases for J; bases not matched to a gene: 9. This CDR3 region has 14 residues. The germline V gene encodes CDR1 ENHRY and CDR2 SYGVKD. This CDR3 is CACSYRGPKNIQYF. CDR3 sequence (DNA): TGTGCCTGCAGTTACAGGGGTCCCAAAAACATTCAGTACTTC.

The CDR3 protein is CASRVTRQAPNYGYTF. The CDR3 DNA reads TGTGCCAGTAGAGTTACCCGACAAGCCCCTAACTATGGCTACACCTTC. This chain links TRBV19 with TRBJ1-2; the D is unclear. The V end lost 6 bases, the J end lost 0 bases, and 17 bases lay between the germline ends. The germline CDR1 and CDR2 sequences are LNHDA and SQIVND (reference sequence). The CDR3 runs to 16 residues.

The chain couples TRBV7-2 to TRBJ1-1; possibly TRBD1 for D (5 bases). CDR1 SGHTA and CDR2 FQGNSA come from the germline V gene. The CDR3 totals 15 residues. Trimming cost V 5 bases and J 3 bases, with 16 bases left between them. The CDR3: CASSQRGVRHTEAFF. CDR3 coding DNA: TGTGCCAGCAGCCAACGGGGCGTAAGGCACACTGAAGCTTTCTTT.

J is TRBJ1-1 and V is TRBV20-1; D unclear. The CDR3 has 11 amino acids. Trimming left V 2 bases short and J 8 bases short, with 9 bases between. CDR1 and CDR2 (germline): DFQATT, SNEGSKA (reference sequence). CDR3 nucleotides: TGCAGTGCTAGAAGTGGTACCGAAGCTTTCTTT. It codes for CSARSGTEAFF.

The CDR3 sequence is CASSLVGAGWRGEGAGELFF. CDR3 DNA sequence: TGTGCCAGCAGCTTAGTTGGAGCAGGTTGGCGGGGGGAAGGAGCCGGGGAGCTGTTTTTT. J is TRBJ2-2 and V is TRBV7-6; 8 nucleotides line up with TRBD2. J lost 6 bases, V lost 1 base, and 19 bases had no gene match. Germline V gives CDR1 SGHVS, CDR2 FNYEAQ. This CDR3 has 20 residues.

The CDR3 coding sequence is TGCGCCAGCAGCCAAGAAGGGACGGTGCGTTCACCCCTCCACTTT. Protein: CASSQEGTVRSPLHF. The chain is built from TRBV4-1 and TRBJ1-6; possibly TRBD1 for D (5 bases). Germline CDR1 is MGHRA and CDR2 is YSYEKL. V dropped 0 bases and J dropped 9 bases, with 12 bases sitting between them. The CDR3 runs 15 residues.

In DNA, the CDR3 is TGCGCCAGCAGACAGGCCACAGGGGTGGACACTGAAGCTTTCTTT. It translates to CASRQATGVDTEAFF. The chain uses TRBV5-1 and TRBJ1-1, with 7 bases that match TRBD1. The CDR3 extends over 15 amino acids. The germline V gene has CDR1 SGHRS and CDR2 YFSETQ. With V trimmed by 5 bases and J by 3 bases, 10 bases remained unmatched.

CDR3 region: CASSEATGRETQYF. The CDR3 nucleotides are TGTGCCAGCAGTGAAGCAACCGGCCGAGAGACCCAGTACTTC. The chain combines TRBV6-1 with TRBJ2-5, with D unresolved. There are 14 residues in the CDR3. V lost 0 bases to trimming and J lost 4 bases, with 9 bases between them. Germline V lookup: CDR1 MNHNS, CDR2 SASEGT.